The present entry profiles one T cell receptor beta chain with its context. V lost 4 bases, J lost 0 bases, and 25 bases stayed unmatched. Germline V gives CDR1 SGDLS, CDR2 YYNGEE. The CDR3 consists of 23 residues. The data were obtained in a study of long-term antiretroviral therapy in people with HIV. Samples were assayed with immunoSEQ v3.0 at survey level. The protocol was immunoSEQ multiplex PCR, while the TCRdb copy is restricted to in-frame clones and leaves out a portion. The data contain approximately 26,000 clones, 85% of them singletons. Specimen: unsorted PBMCs, collected 2.3 years after starting antiretroviral therapy. V is TRBV9 and J is TRBJ1-5, with 10 bases fitting TRBD1. This TCR came from a man aged 40-55 years with HIV. The CDR3 sequence: CASSTSLFTSDRGGTYSNQPQHF. Written as DNA, the CDR3 is TGTGCCAGCAGCACCTCCTTATTCACTTCGGACAGGGGGGGAACCTATAGCAATCAGCCCCAGCATTTT.